A selection of T cell receptor beta chains follows, all from one sample in a study of T-cell memory formation after mild COVID-19. TCRdb used MiXCR to reprocess the 5' RACE reads, holding one entry per CDR3 protein. The sample yields about 610,000 distinct CDR3 sequences, 15% to 20% seen once. The sequencing input was PBMCs or a T cell subset sorted from them (not recorded which). These receptors were obtained from an adult woman who had mild COVID-19 (a few samples of this study predate the infection). Cell type and time point are not known. Both conserved end residues are part of each CDR3. The order of the fields is V gene, clone size, J gene, D gene, CDR3 DNA, CDR3 protein. The D gene is left open where the match is weak. Rows may omit the clone size; those that give it use once, few, many or a size class.

V gene: TRBV5-1
clone size: once
J gene: TRBJ1-1
D gene: NA
CDR3 DNA: TGCGCCAGCAGCTCCTCGTTTAGCCGGATGAACACTGAAGCTTTCTTT
CDR3 protein: CASSSSFSRMNTEAFF

V gene: TRBV12-3/TRBV12-4
clone size: NA
J gene: TRBJ2-7
D gene: NA
CDR3 DNA: TGTGCCAGCAGTTTATTGGTGGGGCCCGCCTACGAGCAGTACTTC
CDR3 protein: CASSLLVGPAYEQYF

V gene: TRBV7-9
clone size: few
J gene: TRBJ2-1
D gene: TRBD2
CDR3 DNA: TGTGCCGGTTCTAGCGGGAGCGATGAGCAGTTCTTC
CDR3 protein: CAGSSGSDEQFF

V gene: TRBV5-1
clone size: few
J gene: TRBJ2-2
D gene: TRBD2
CDR3 DNA: TGCGCCAGCAGCTTTAGGTCGCGGGGGACCGGGGAGCTGTTTTTT
CDR3 protein: CASSFRSRGTGELFF

V gene: TRBV6-2/TRBV6-3
clone size: NA
J gene: TRBJ1-1
D gene: NA
CDR3 DNA: TGTGCCAGCAGCCAAAGGGAGGGAGGTACTGAAGCTTTCTTT
CDR3 protein: CASSQREGGTEAFF

V gene: TRBV4-2
clone size: few
J gene: TRBJ1-1
D gene: NA
CDR3 DNA: TGTGCCAGCAGGATCGGCCTCCAGGGAGGCACTGAAGCTTTCTTT
CDR3 protein: CASRIGLQGGTEAFF

V gene: TRBV5-1
clone size: NA
J gene: TRBJ2-7
D gene: NA
CDR3 DNA: TGCGCCAGCAGCTTGGGAGTTGGGCAGTACTTC
CDR3 protein: CASSLGVGQYF

V gene: TRBV5-1
clone size: few
J gene: TRBJ2-2
D gene: NA
CDR3 DNA: TGCGCCAGCAGCTTGGAGGGGGGCCGACCACCCGGGGAGCTGTTTTTT
CDR3 protein: CASSLEGGRPPGELFF

V gene: TRBV29-1
clone size: NA
J gene: TRBJ1-1
D gene: NA
CDR3 DNA: TGCAGCGTTGAGGCAGGTACGAACACTGAAGCTTTCTTT
CDR3 protein: CSVEAGTNTEAFF

V gene: TRBV5-1
clone size: many
J gene: TRBJ1-1
D gene: NA
CDR3 DNA: TGCGCCAGCAGTTCGCGGGGAGTGGAGACTGAAGCTTTCTTT
CDR3 protein: CASSSRGVETEAFF

V gene: TRBV20-1
clone size: NA
J gene: TRBJ1-5
D gene: NA
CDR3 DNA: TGCAGTGCAGGGGAGTTGGAAAGGGGAGGTCAGCCCCAGCATTTT
CDR3 protein: CSAGELERGGQPQHF

V gene: TRBV5-5
clone size: few
J gene: TRBJ2-1
D gene: TRBD1
CDR3 DNA: TGTGCCAGCAGACCAGGGGGTGGCGATGAGCAGTTCTTC
CDR3 protein: CASRPGGGDEQFF

V gene: TRBV4-1
clone size: few
J gene: TRBJ2-1
D gene: NA
CDR3 DNA: TGCGCCAGCAGCCAAGACGACGCGTTTGAGCAGTTCTTC
CDR3 protein: CASSQDDAFEQFF

V gene: TRBV12-3/TRBV12-4
clone size: NA
J gene: TRBJ2-6
D gene: NA
CDR3 DNA: TGTGCCAGCAGAACGAATGACTACAACTCTGGGGCCAACGTCCTGACTTTC
CDR3 protein: CASRTNDYNSGANVLTF

V gene: TRBV24-1
clone size: NA
J gene: TRBJ1-5
D gene: NA
CDR3 DNA: TGTGCCACCAGTGACCCGTTGGCGGGGGATCAGCCCCAGCATTTT
CDR3 protein: CATSDPLAGDQPQHF

V gene: TRBV18
clone size: many
J gene: TRBJ2-1
D gene: NA
CDR3 DNA: TGTGCCAGCTCACCACCGTCTCTCTCCTACAATGAGCAGTTCTTC
CDR3 protein: CASSPPSLSYNEQFF

V gene: TRBV7-9
clone size: few
J gene: TRBJ1-2
D gene: TRBD1
CDR3 DNA: TGTGCCAGCAGCTCATCAGGACAGGGGGGCTATGGCTACACCTTC
CDR3 protein: CASSSSGQGGYGYTF

V gene: TRBV13
clone size: NA
J gene: TRBJ2-3
D gene: TRBD2
CDR3 DNA: TGTGCCAGCAGCCTTCTAGCGGGGGCTAAGGATACGCAGTATTTT
CDR3 protein: CASSLLAGAKDTQYF

V gene: TRBV19
clone size: NA
J gene: TRBJ2-7
D gene: NA
CDR3 DNA: TGTGCCAGTAGTCCAGGAGTAGCGTCGGTGTACGAGCAGTACTTC
CDR3 protein: CASSPGVASVYEQYF

V gene: TRBV12-3/TRBV12-4
clone size: NA
J gene: TRBJ1-2
D gene: NA
CDR3 DNA: TGTGCCAGCAGTTACTCCCTACGGTCTTTTAACTATGGCTACACCTTC
CDR3 protein: CASSYSLRSFNYGYTF

V gene: TRBV11-2
clone size: few
J gene: TRBJ1-3
D gene: TRBD1
CDR3 DNA: TGTGCCAGCAGCTTAGGGGGCTCGGGACAGGGGTTCGGCTACACCATATATTTT
CDR3 protein: CASSLGGSGQGFGYTIYF

V gene: TRBV7-8
clone size: NA
J gene: TRBJ1-1
D gene: NA
CDR3 DNA: TGTGCCAGCAGCCCCCGCGAAGGGAACACTGAAGCTTTCTTT
CDR3 protein: CASSPREGNTEAFF

V gene: TRBV6-2/TRBV6-3
clone size: few
J gene: TRBJ1-1
D gene: NA
CDR3 DNA: TGTGCCAGCAGTTACTCGGAACGGAACACTGAAGCTTTCTTT
CDR3 protein: CASSYSERNTEAFF

V gene: TRBV6-4
clone size: NA
J gene: TRBJ2-7
D gene: NA
CDR3 DNA: TGTGCCAGCAGTGCCTTCATGAACTACGAGCAGTACTTC
CDR3 protein: CASSAFMNYEQYF

V gene: TRBV20-1
clone size: NA
J gene: TRBJ2-1
D gene: TRBD2
CDR3 DNA: TGCAGTGCTCGGCACCCACCGGATAGCGGGAGCTACAATGAGCAGTTCTTC
CDR3 protein: CSARHPPDSGSYNEQFF

V gene: TRBV4-3
clone size: NA
J gene: TRBJ2-7
D gene: TRBD2
CDR3 DNA: TGCGCCAGCAGCCAAGATAGGGCTAGCGGCTCCTACGAGCAGTACTTC
CDR3 protein: CASSQDRASGSYEQYF

V gene: TRBV29-1
clone size: NA
J gene: TRBJ1-2
D gene: NA
CDR3 DNA: TGCAGCGTTGGATTTCACTATGGCTACACCTTC
CDR3 protein: CSVGFHYGYTF

V gene: TRBV6-5
clone size: NA
J gene: TRBJ2-7
D gene: NA
CDR3 DNA: TGTGCCAGCAGTCCACGGGACGGTAAACGGGAGCAGTACTTC
CDR3 protein: CASSPRDGKREQYF

V gene: TRBV5-1
clone size: few
J gene: TRBJ1-3
D gene: NA
CDR3 DNA: TGCGCCAGCAGCTCCCAAGGGACGGTTTCTGGAAACACCATATATTTT
CDR3 protein: CASSSQGTVSGNTIYF

V gene: TRBV27
clone size: few
J gene: TRBJ2-6
D gene: NA
CDR3 DNA: TGTGCCAGCGGCAGGATTAGGGAGTCTGGGGCCAACGTCCTGACTTTC
CDR3 protein: CASGRIRESGANVLTF

V gene: TRBV27
clone size: few
J gene: TRBJ2-7
D gene: TRBD1
CDR3 DNA: TGTGCCAGCCTAACCCGGACAGGGGCCTCCTACGAGCAGTACTTC
CDR3 protein: CASLTRTGASYEQYF

V gene: TRBV12-3/TRBV12-4
clone size: NA
J gene: TRBJ1-2
D gene: NA
CDR3 DNA: TGTGCCAGCAGCCCGGGACCTCCTAACTATGGCTACACCTTC
CDR3 protein: CASSPGPPNYGYTF

V gene: TRBV5-4
clone size: NA
J gene: TRBJ2-7
D gene: NA
CDR3 DNA: TGTGCCAGCAGCCCGGCGGCAGGGGGGACAACGGGGTACGAGCAGTACTTC
CDR3 protein: CASSPAAGGTTGYEQYF

V gene: TRBV5-1
clone size: many
J gene: TRBJ2-1
D gene: TRBD2
CDR3 DNA: TGCGCCAGCAGCTCGCTTAGCGGGGAAGTCTACAATGAGCAGTTCTTC
CDR3 protein: CASSSLSGEVYNEQFF

V gene: TRBV4-2
clone size: NA
J gene: TRBJ2-5
D gene: NA
CDR3 DNA: TGTGCCAGCAGCCCTAGCGACCAAGAGACCCAGTACTTC
CDR3 protein: CASSPSDQETQYF